Below are 30 T cell receptor beta chains sequenced from a single sample in a study of cytomegalovirus exposure and HLA in healthy donors. The PCR employed 60 Vbeta primers together with 13 Jbeta primers. Profiling relied on immunoSEQ multiplex PCR, and the TCRdb table lists in-frame clones only, not all of them. The sample shows over 100,000 clones, around 81% of them seen only once. Sequencing input: PBMCs. Receptors originate from a woman aged 30 to 39 in good health and CMV-seronegative.

V is TRBV19 and J is TRBJ2-7; D might be TRBD2 (6 bases). The germline gives CDR1 LNHDA, CDR2 SQIVND (reference sequence). The CDR3 has 16 residues. Trimming took off 4 bases at V and 2 bases at J, with 18 bases between the two ends. CDR3 coding DNA: TGTGCCAGTAGTAGAGGTCTAGCGAGAGCGACCTACGAGCAGTACTTC. It translates to CASSRGLARATYEQYF. Filled out from reference TRBV19 and TRBJ2-7, the complete variable domain reads DGGITQSPKYLFRKEGQNVTLSCEQNLNHDAMYWYRQDPGQGLRLIYYSQIVNDFQKGDIAEGYSVSREKKESFPLTVTSAQKNPTAFYLCASSRGLARATYEQYFGPGTRLTVT.

The chain is built from TRBV5-4 and TRBJ2-1; 11 bases agree with TRBD2. CDR1 is SGHNT, CDR2 YYREEE, per germline (reference sequence). CDR3 length equals 13 residues. Losses at the gene ends were 3 bases for V and 10 bases for J; bases not matched to a gene: 3. The CDR3 is CASSSLAGGEQFF. The CDR3 DNA sequence: TGTGCCAGCAGCTCCTTAGCGGGAGGGGAGCAGTTCTTC.

J is TRBJ1-1 and V is TRBV6-4; TRBD1 might be the D (6 bases). Germline CDR1 reads MRHNA; CDR2 reads SNTAGT. Trimming stripped 6 bases from V and 2 bases from J, with 22 bases between. This CDR3 is built from 17 residues. The CDR3 DNA follows: TGTGCCAGCAGCCTAGTCGGGTCACAGGGACCCAACACTGAAGCTTTCTTT. Amino acid sequence: CASSLVGSQGPNTEAFF.

The CDR3 DNA is TGCAGCGTTGAGGGAGCGGAGTGCCAAGAGACCCAGTACTTC. Translation: CSVEGAECQETQYF. The rearrangement links TRBV29-1 to TRBJ2-5, with a tentative D call TRBD2 (5 bases). V was pared by 3 bases and J by 1 base, with 12 bases between. The CDR3 sequence is 14 residues long. Germline V gene sequence: CDR1 SQVTM, CDR2 ANQGSEA.

This clone has only a few counts. The chain has TRBV19 and TRBJ2-7; 9 bases match TRBD2. Germline CDR1 LNHDA, CDR2 SQIVND (reference sequence). The CDR3 extends over 17 amino acids. Trimming cost V 5 bases and J 2 bases; bases outside gene matches: 13. The CDR3 loop is CASSDGGLAGTAYEQYF. In nucleotides, the CDR3 is TGTGCCAGTAGTGATGGGGGTCTAGCGGGAACCGCCTACGAGCAGTACTTC.

The rearrangement links TRBV28 to TRBJ2-1; tentative D call: TRBD1 (5 bases). Trimming pared 5 bases from V and 9 bases from J, leaving 11 bases between. From germline, CDR1 is MDHEN and CDR2 SYDVKM. CDR3 length equals 12 residues. Here the CDR3 reads CASSPGFGEQFF. The DNA for the CDR3 is TGTGCCAGCAGTCCAGGGTTTGGTGAGCAGTTCTTC.

V gene TRBV11-2 combines with J gene TRBJ1-1; possibly TRBD1 for D (6 bases). The CDR3 is 17 residues long. Trimming took 1 base from V and 0 from J, leaving 15 bases between them. CDR1 SGHAT and CDR2 FQNNGV come from the germline V gene. CDR3 amino acids: CASSLGQGPLMNTEAFF. CDR3 sequence (DNA): TGTGCCAGCAGCTTAGGGCAGGGGCCCCTAATGAACACTGAAGCTTTCTTT. The full variable domain, with the rest looked up from reference TRBV11-2 and TRBJ1-1, is EAGVAQSPRYKIIEKRQSVAFWCNPISGHATLYWYQQILGQGPKLLIQFQNNGVVDDSQLPKDRFSAERLKGVDSTLKIQPAKLEDSAVYLCASSLGQGPLMNTEAFFGQGTRLTVV.

The count of this clone is one. J is TRBJ1-2 and V is TRBV5-4, with 9 bases fitting TRBD1. V shed 4 bases, J shed 8 bases, and the junction held 6 bases outside the gene matches. CDR1 and CDR2 (germline): SGHNT, YYREEE (reference sequence). This CDR3 spans 13 amino acids. The CDR3, as DNA: TGTGCCAGCAGCCCGGTGGGACAGGGAGGCTACACCTTC. Encoded protein: CASSPVGQGGYTF.

The rearrangement uses TRBV5-1 and TRBJ1-1; 7 nucleotides align to TRBD1. The J segment lost 5 bases and the V segment lost 4 bases, leaving 14 bases of the junction unmatched. This CDR3 has 16 residues. From germline, CDR1 is SGHRS and CDR2 YFSETQ. CDR3 residues: CASSTRQGGMGTEAFF. CDR3 sequence (DNA): TGCGCCAGCAGCACCCGACAGGGAGGTATGGGGACTGAAGCTTTCTTT.

This chain connects TRBV7-9 to TRBJ2-7; 8 bases agree with TRBD1. Trimming cost V 5 bases and J 4 bases; bases outside gene matches: 13. The CDR3 consists of 16 residues. Germline V gene data show CDR1 as SEHNR and CDR2 as FQNEAQ (reference sequence). The CDR3 nucleotides are TGTGCCAGCAGCCCACAAGGTAGGACAGGGACATACGAGCAGTACTTC. Its protein product is CASSPQGRTGTYEQYF.

The chain joins TRBV27 to TRBJ1-2; 7 bases match TRBD1. Germline lookup yields CDR1 MNHEY and CDR2 SMNVEV (reference sequence). Germline trimming cut 9 bases from V and 8 bases from J; bases unmatched to any gene: 9. The CDR3 totals 12 residues. CDR3 loop: CASWEGGGGYTF. CDR3 nucleotides: TGTGCCAGTTGGGAAGGAGGGGGCGGCTACACCTTC.

The chain recombines TRBV7-2 with TRBJ1-2; TRBD1 matches 8 bases. V shed 5 bases, J shed 10 bases, and the junction held 9 bases outside the gene matches. The CDR3 contains 13 residues. CDR1 is SGHTA, CDR2 FQGNSA, per germline. CDR3 in amino acids: CASSPDRARDYTF. CDR3 nucleotide sequence: TGTGCCAGCAGCCCGGACAGGGCGAGGGACTACACCTTC.

V gene TRBV13 combines with J gene TRBJ2-1, with 8 bases fitting TRBD2. Unmatched junction bases numbered 13, after V lost 5 bases and J lost 4 bases. The CDR3 contains 17 residues. Per the germline V gene, CDR1 is PRHDT and CDR2 is FYEKMQ (reference sequence). The CDR3 coding sequence is TGTGCCAGCAGCCACGTCGGAGCGGGAGTTGCTTACAATGAGCAGTTCTTC. As protein: CASSHVGAGVAYNEQFF.

This clone was observed a single time. The junction differs from germline at one of its ends, possibly a read error. This sequence joins TRBV7-9 and TRBJ2-3, with 8 positions matching TRBD2. Germline loops: CDR1 SEHNR, CDR2 FQNEAQ (reference sequence). The CDR3 loop spans 15 amino acids. This CDR3 is CSSSRGSGSADTQYF. For the CDR3, the DNA is TGTTCCAGCAGTCGGGGGAGCGGGAGCGCAGATACGCAGTATTTT. The whole variable domain, remainder taken from reference TRBV7-9 and TRBJ2-3, is DTGVSQNPRHKITKRGQNVTFRCDPISEHNRLYWYRQTLGQGPEFLTYFQNEAQLEKSRLLSDRFSAERPKGSFSTLEIQRTEQGDSAMYLCSSSRGSGSADTQYFGPGTRLTVL.

The chain carries TRBV7-2 and TRBJ1-3; D might be TRBD1 (5 bases). The V gene lost 5 bases and the J gene lost 0 bases, with 11 bases spanning the gap. This CDR3 has 15 amino acids. Germline V lookup: CDR1 SGHTA, CDR2 FQGNSA. This chain's CDR3 is CASSTFRGSGNTIYF. DNA of the CDR3: TGTGCCAGCAGCACGTTTAGGGGCTCTGGAAACACCATATATTTT.

The V call is TRBV29-1, the J call TRBJ2-1; weak D call: TRBD2 (6 bases). V was trimmed by 2 bases and J by 8 bases, leaving 19 bases between them. This CDR3 comprises 15 residues. Germline V gene sequence: CDR1 SQVTM, CDR2 ANQGSEA. This chain's CDR3 is CSVEKAEGTVDEQFF. The CDR3 region has the DNA TGCAGCGTTGAAAAGGCGGAGGGGACGGTGGATGAGCAGTTCTTC.

The sample holds one count of this clone. The V and J genes are TRBV18 and TRBJ1-4; 9 positions agree with TRBD1. Germline CDR1 and CDR2: KGHSH and LQKENI. The CDR3 is 15 amino acids. V shed 3 bases and J 6 bases; nucleotides not matched to a gene: 5. This CDR3 is CASSPDRGGDEKLFF. The CDR3 nucleotides are TGTGCCAGCTCACCTGACAGGGGGGGAGATGAAAAACTGTTTTTT. Based on the CDR3 plus reference TRBV18 and TRBJ1-4, the full variable domain is NAGVMQNPRHLVRRRGQEARLRCSPMKGHSHVYWYRQLPEEGLKFMVYLQKENIIDESGMPKERFSAEFPKEGPSILRIQQVVRGDSAAYFCASSPDRGGDEKLFFGSGTQLSVL.

A few counts support this clone. The chain recombines TRBV28 with TRBJ2-7, with a weak D call TRBD1 (6 bases). Trimming shortened V by 6 bases and J by 2 bases, and 17 bases separated the two germline ends. Germline-derived CDR1 and CDR2 are MDHEN and SYDVKM. The CDR3 contains 15 residues. CDR3 DNA: TGTGCCAGCAGGGTGACAGGTATGGTTCCCTACGAGCAGTACTTC. It yields the protein CASRVTGMVPYEQYF.

The chain has TRBV6-5 and TRBJ1-2, with D possibly being TRBD1 (5 bases). With 2 bases removed from V and 2 bases from J, the gap between germline ends came to 12 bases. The CDR3 spans 15 residues. Germline CDR1 is MNHEY and CDR2 is SVGAGI. The CDR3 DNA follows: TGTGCCAGCAGTTACGCCCCAGGGCCGAACTATGGCTACACCTTC. It codes for CASSYAPGPNYGYTF.

V usage is TRBV27 and J usage is TRBJ1-5, with a tentative D call TRBD1 (5 bases). The CDR3 is made up of 15 amino acids. V lost 4 bases and J lost 6, with 16 bases in between. Germline-derived CDR1 and CDR2 are MNHEY and SMNVEV (reference sequence). For the CDR3, the DNA is TGTGCCAGCAGTTCCAACCCAGGGCACGGTCAGCCCCAGCATTTT. Translating gives CASSSNPGHGQPQHF.

This clone was seen only a few times. The chain links TRBV5-1 to TRBJ2-1; D perhaps matches TRBD2 (5 bases). The V end was cut by 0 bases, the J end by 5 bases, with 9 bases between. Germline loops: CDR1 SGHRS, CDR2 YFSETQ. The CDR3 totals 14 residues. CDR3 amino acids: CASSLGTGNNEQFF. CDR3 coding DNA: TGCGCCAGCAGCTTGGGGACTGGAAACAATGAGCAGTTCTTC.

V is TRBV27 and J is TRBJ2-2; 8 positions match TRBD2. There are 16 residues in the CDR3. V shed 3 bases, J shed 4 bases, and the junction held 7 bases outside the gene matches. The V gene's germline CDR1 is MNHEY and CDR2 SMNVEV (reference sequence). The CDR3 DNA sequence: TGTGCCAGCAGTTTTACAGCGGGAGTCGGCACCGGGGAGCTGTTTTTT. Translation gives CASSFTAGVGTGELFF.

This chain links TRBV2 with TRBJ1-2, with D possibly being TRBD1 (5 bases). Looked up from germline, CDR1 is SNHLY and CDR2 is FYNNEI. The CDR3 has 12 amino acids. V lost 3 bases, J lost 3 bases, and 5 bases lay in between. The CDR3 spells CASSDRDYGYTF. CDR3 in DNA: TGTGCCAGCAGTGACAGGGACTATGGCTACACCTTC.

Points on this clone: Other DNA sequences in the same sample also yield this CDR3. The V and J genes are TRBV18 and TRBJ2-1, with TRBD2 matching 9 bases. CDR1 is KGHSH and CDR2 is LQKENI in the germline V gene. The CDR3 runs 15 residues. After removal of 6 bases from V and 3 bases from J, the junction contained 6 bases not matched to a gene. CDR3 coding DNA: TGTGCCAGCTCCCCTCTAGCGGGAAACTACAATGAGCAGTTCTTC. This sequence encodes CASSPLAGNYNEQFF.

The chain is built from TRBV5-1 and TRBJ2-1; possibly TRBD1 for D (6 bases). This CDR3 is built from 13 residues. V was clipped by 4 bases and J by 2 bases, with 7 bases between them. Per germline, CDR1 SGHRS and CDR2 YFSETQ. The CDR3 sequence: CASSRDTYNEQFF. As DNA, the CDR3 is TGCGCCAGCAGCCGGGACACCTACAATGAGCAGTTCTTC.

The V and J genes are TRBV2 and TRBJ2-5; 8 bases fit TRBD2. The CDR3 extends over 16 amino acids. Germline lookup yields CDR1 SNHLY and CDR2 FYNNEI. Trimming at V came to 2 bases and at J to 2 bases, leaving 7 bases not matched to a gene. The CDR3: CASSESVLAGQETQYF. CDR3 DNA: TGTGCCAGCAGTGAATCGGTCTTAGCGGGACAAGAGACCCAGTACTTC.

The chain employs TRBV11-2 and TRBJ2-5; a possible D gene is TRBD1 (6 bases). Germline values: CDR1 SGHAT, CDR2 FQNNGV. Trimming left V 5 bases short and J 2 bases short, with 24 bases between. CDR3 length equals 18 residues. The CDR3: CASSPSFFLPGAQETQYF. CDR3 DNA sequence: TGTGCCAGCAGCCCATCATTTTTCCTGCCAGGGGCGCAAGAGACCCAGTACTTC.

The chain uses TRBV5-6 and TRBJ1-1; 10 bases are shared with TRBD1. This CDR3 spans 18 amino acids. Trimming cost V 6 bases and J 1 base; bases outside gene matches: 15. CDR1 SGHDT and CDR2 YYEEEE come from the germline V gene. CDR3 in amino acids: CASTPRGSWTGGNTEAFF. CDR3 DNA sequence: TGTGCCAGCACCCCTAGGGGATCTTGGACAGGGGGGAACACTGAAGCTTTCTTT.

This chain uses TRBV4-3 with TRBJ2-3; TRBD2 agrees at 13 bases. Germline CDR1 is LGHNA and CDR2 is YSLEER. The CDR3 loop spans 19 amino acids. Trimming at V came to 3 bases and at J to 5 bases, leaving 14 bases not matched to a gene. DNA of the CDR3: TGCGCCAGCAGCCAGGCTCCACTAGCGGGAGGGATGATTGGAGATACGCAGTATTTT. It translates to CASSQAPLAGGMIGDTQYF.

The chain uses TRBV5-1 and TRBJ1-3; D call uncertain. Germline CDR1 SGHRS, CDR2 YFSETQ. This CDR3 is 16 amino acids long. Between the trimmed V and J ends, which lost 1 base and 0 bases, there was a span of 11 bases. CDR3 in amino acids: CASSLIDGSSGNTIYF. The CDR3 bases are TGCGCCAGCAGCTTGATCGACGGGAGCTCTGGAAACACCATATATTTT.